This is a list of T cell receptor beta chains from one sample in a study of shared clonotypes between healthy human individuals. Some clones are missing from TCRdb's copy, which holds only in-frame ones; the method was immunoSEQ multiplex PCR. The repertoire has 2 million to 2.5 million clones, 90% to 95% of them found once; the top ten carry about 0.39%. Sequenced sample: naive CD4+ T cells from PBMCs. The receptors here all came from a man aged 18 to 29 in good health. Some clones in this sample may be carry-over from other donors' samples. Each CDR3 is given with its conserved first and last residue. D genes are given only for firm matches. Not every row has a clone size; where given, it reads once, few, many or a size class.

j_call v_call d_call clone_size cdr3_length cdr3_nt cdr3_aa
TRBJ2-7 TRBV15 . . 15 TGTGCCACCAGCAGAGTTGGGAAAGGACGATACGAGCAGTACTTC CATSRVGKGRYEQYF
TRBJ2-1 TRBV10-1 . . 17 TGCGCCAGCAGCCCCTCTAAAATCCGGGAGTTGATGGATGAGCAGTTCTTC CASSPSKIRELMDEQFF
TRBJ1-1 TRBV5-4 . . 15 TGTGCCAGCAGCTGGGGGGTGATTATGAACACTGAAGCTTTCTTT CASSWGVIMNTEAFF
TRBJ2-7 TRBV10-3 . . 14 TGTGCCATCAGGAATATAGGGGGGCTCAACGAGCAGTACTTC CAIRNIGGLNEQYF
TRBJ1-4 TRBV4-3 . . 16 TGCGCCAGCAGCCAAGAACCCGGCTCGCATAATGAAAAACTGTTTTTT CASSQEPGSHNEKLFF
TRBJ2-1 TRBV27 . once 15 TGTGCCAGCTGGTCTCTCAGCCGCTCCTACAATGAGCAGTTCTTC CASWSLSRSYNEQFF
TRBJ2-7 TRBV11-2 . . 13 TGTGCCAGCAGACAAGGGCTCAACTACGAGCAGTACTTC CASRQGLNYEQYF
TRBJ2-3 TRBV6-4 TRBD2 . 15 TGTGCCAGCAGTGACCCGGGGGGGCACACAGATACGCAGTATTTT CASSDPGGHTDTQYF
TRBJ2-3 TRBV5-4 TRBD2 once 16 TGTGCCAGCAGCTTTCCTAGTAGCGGGAGTGCAGATACGCAGTATTTT CASSFPSSGSADTQYF
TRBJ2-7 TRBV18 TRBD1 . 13 TGTGCCAGCTCACCTGGGACAGTCTACGAGCAGTACTTC CASSPGTVYEQYF
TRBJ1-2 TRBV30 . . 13 TGTGCCTGGAGATCGGATCCTAACTATGGCTACACCTTC CAWRSDPNYGYTF
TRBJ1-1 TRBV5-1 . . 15 TGCGCCAGCAGCTTGGCCCTCAGTCGGAACACTGAAGCTTTCTTT CASSLALSRNTEAFF
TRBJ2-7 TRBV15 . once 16 TGTGCCACCAGCGGGCCCAAGGACCCCTACCCCTACGAGCAGTACTTC CATSGPKDPYPYEQYF
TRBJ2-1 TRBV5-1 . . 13 TGCGCCAGCAGCTTCGCAGGCTTGAATGAGCAGTTCTTC CASSFAGLNEQFF
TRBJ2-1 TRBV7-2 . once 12 TGTGCCAGCAGCTTAGGAAGCCTAGAGCAGTTCTTC CASSLGSLEQFF
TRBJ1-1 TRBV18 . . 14 TGTGCCAGCTCACCAAAGAAGGAGGGCACTGAAGCTTTCTTT CASSPKKEGTEAFF
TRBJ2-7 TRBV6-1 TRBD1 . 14 TGTGCCAGCAGGGCGCCGGGACAGGGTGACGAGCAGTACTTC CASRAPGQGDEQYF
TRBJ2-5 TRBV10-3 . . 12 TGTGCCATCAGTGACTCCTGGGAGACCCAGTACTTC CAISDSWETQYF
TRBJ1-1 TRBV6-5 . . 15 TGTGCCAGCAGTTACTCTCGCGGCAGGAACACTGAAGCTTTCTTT CASSYSRGRNTEAFF
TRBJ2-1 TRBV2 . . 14 TGTGCCAGCAATTGGGAGAATTGGGACAATGAGCAGTTCTTC CASNWENWDNEQFF
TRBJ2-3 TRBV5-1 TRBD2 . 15 TGCGCCAGCAGCCTCCGACTAGCGGCCACAGATACGCAGTATTTT CASSLRLAATDTQYF
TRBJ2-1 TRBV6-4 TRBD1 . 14 TGTGCCAGCAAACAGGGGGCGCGGGGCAATGAGCAGTTCTTC CASKQGARGNEQFF
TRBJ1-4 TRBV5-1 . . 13 TGCGCCAGCATGGGAAGCCTAAATGAAAAACTGTTTTTT CASMGSLNEKLFF
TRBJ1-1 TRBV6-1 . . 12 TGTGCCACCCAGGGCACAGTCACTGAAGCTTTCTTT CATQGTVTEAFF
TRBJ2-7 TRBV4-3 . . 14 TGCGCCAGCAGCCACGAGGGGATAGGCTACGAGCAGTACTTC CASSHEGIGYEQYF
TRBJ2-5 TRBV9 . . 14 TGTGCCAGCAGCGTAGGGGGGGCCCGAGAGACCCAGTACTTC CASSVGGARETQYF
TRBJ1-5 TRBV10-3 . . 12 TGTGCCTCTGGGACCCACGATCAGCCCCAGCATTTT CASGTHDQPQHF
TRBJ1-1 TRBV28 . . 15 TGTGCCAGCAGTTCTCCTGGGGTTGCGAACACTGAAGCTTTCTTT CASSSPGVANTEAFF
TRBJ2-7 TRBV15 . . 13 TGTGCCACCAGCAGGACAGTGAGGTACGAGCAGTACTTC CATSRTVRYEQYF
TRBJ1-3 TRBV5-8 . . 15 TGTGCCAGCAGCTTGGCCATAGGGGACGGTTTCACCATATATTTT CASSLAIGDGFTIYF
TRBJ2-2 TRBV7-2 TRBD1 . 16 TGTGCCAGCAGCTCTTACCGGGACAGGGGCACCGGGGAGCTGTTTTTT CASSSYRDRGTGELFF
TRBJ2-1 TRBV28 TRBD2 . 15 TGTGCCAGCAGCCTTCGGACTAGCGGGTCGAATGAGCAGTTCTTC CASSLRTSGSNEQFF
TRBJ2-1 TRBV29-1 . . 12 TGCAGCGTTGAGTACGGCGGGGATGAGCAGTTCTTC CSVEYGGDEQFF
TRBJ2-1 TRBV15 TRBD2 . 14 TGTGCCACCAGCAGAGATCTAGCGGGAGATGAGCAGTTCTTC CATSRDLAGDEQFF
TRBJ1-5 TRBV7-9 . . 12 TGTGCCAGCAGCTTAGACGGGGCGCCCCAGCATTTT CASSLDGAPQHF
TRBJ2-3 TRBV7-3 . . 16 TGTGCCAGCAGCTTAAATAGCGGAGCTAGCACAGATACGCAGTATTTT CASSLNSGASTDTQYF
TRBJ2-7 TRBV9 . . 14 TGTGCCAGCAGCCCCCGGGGGACGTCGGTCGAGCAGTACTTC CASSPRGTSVEQYF
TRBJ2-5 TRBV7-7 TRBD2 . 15 TGTGCCAGCAGCTTCGGTAGCGGGACCCAAGAGACCCAGTACTTC CASSFGSGTQETQYF
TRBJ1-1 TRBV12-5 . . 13 TGTGCTAGTGGTTTCGGACCGGACACTGAAGCTTTCTTT CASGFGPDTEAFF
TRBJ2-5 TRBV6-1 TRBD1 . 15 TGTGCCAGCAGTGAACTGGGACAGAGGCAAGAGACCCAGTACTTC CASSELGQRQETQYF
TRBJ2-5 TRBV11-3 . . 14 TGTGCCAGCAGCTTAGAGGGGAGTCGAGAGACCCAGTACTTC CASSLEGSRETQYF
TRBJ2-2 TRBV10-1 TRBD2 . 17 TGCGCCAGCAGTGAGTCGGTCTTGGGGGAGGGCACCGGGGAGCTGTTTTTT CASSESVLGEGTGELFF
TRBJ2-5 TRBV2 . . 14 TGTGCCAGCAGTGAACGAACAACTCAAGAGACCCAGTACTTC CASSERTTQETQYF
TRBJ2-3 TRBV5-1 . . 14 TGCGCCAGCAGCTCCACAGGGTCGGGAGATACGCAGTATTTT CASSSTGSGDTQYF
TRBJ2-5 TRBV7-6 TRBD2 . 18 TGTGCCAGCAGCTTAGAGGTAGCGGGAGGGCCGGTTTTTGAGACCCAGTACTTC CASSLEVAGGPVFETQYF
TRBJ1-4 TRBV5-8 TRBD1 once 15 TGTGCCAGCAGGTTCTACCGGGACAGGCATGAAAAACTGTTTTTT CASRFYRDRHEKLFF
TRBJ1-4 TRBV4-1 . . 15 TGCGCCAGCAGCCAAGCGGCAGTCCTTAATGAAAAACTGTTTTTT CASSQAAVLNEKLFF
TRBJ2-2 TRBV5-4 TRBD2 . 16 TGTGCCAGCAGCTCTATAGCGGGAGTTCAAACCGGGGAGCTGTTTTTT CASSSIAGVQTGELFF
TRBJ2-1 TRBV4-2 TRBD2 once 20 TGTGCCAGCAGCCGAGGAGCCGGGACTAGCGGGGAACGCTCCTACAATGAGCAGTTCTTC CASSRGAGTSGERSYNEQFF
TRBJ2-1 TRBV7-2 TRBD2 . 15 TGTGCCAGCAGCCGCACTAGCGGGAGAGTGAGAGAGCAGTTCTTC CASSRTSGRVREQFF
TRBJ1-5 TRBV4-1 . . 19 TGCGCCAGCAGCCAAGCGTTTGTCACCTCGCCCAAAGGCAATCAGCCCCAGCATTTT CASSQAFVTSPKGNQPQHF
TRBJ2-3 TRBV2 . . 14 TGTGCCAGCAGCCGGACGGGGGTGACAGATACGCAGTATTTT CASSRTGVTDTQYF
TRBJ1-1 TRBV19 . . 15 TGTGCCAGTAGTATACTGGGGCACCAGAACACTGAAGCTTTCTTT CASSILGHQNTEAFF
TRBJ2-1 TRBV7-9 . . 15 TGTGCCAGCAGCTTCCGGGACTCGGGCCACAATGAGCAGTTCTTC CASSFRDSGHNEQFF
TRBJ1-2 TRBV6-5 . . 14 TGTGCCAGTTCTCAGTTGAACGGGCTCTATGGCTACACCTTC CASSQLNGLYGYTF
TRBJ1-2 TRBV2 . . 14 TGTGCCAGCAGCGAAGAGATAGGGGGGAATGGCTACACCTTC CASSEEIGGNGYTF